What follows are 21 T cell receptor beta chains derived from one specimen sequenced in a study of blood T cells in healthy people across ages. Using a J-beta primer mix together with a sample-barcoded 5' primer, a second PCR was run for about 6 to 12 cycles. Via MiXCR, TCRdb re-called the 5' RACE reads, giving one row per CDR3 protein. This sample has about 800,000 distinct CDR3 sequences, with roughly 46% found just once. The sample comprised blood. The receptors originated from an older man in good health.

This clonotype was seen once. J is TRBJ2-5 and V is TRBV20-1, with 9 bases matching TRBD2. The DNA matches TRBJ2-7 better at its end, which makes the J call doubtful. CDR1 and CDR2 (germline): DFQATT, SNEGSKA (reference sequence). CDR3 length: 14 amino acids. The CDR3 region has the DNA TGCAGTGCTCCGACGACTAGCGGATTTTACGAGCAGTACTTC. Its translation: CSAPTTSGFYEQYF.

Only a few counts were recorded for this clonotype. The CDR3: CASSQDRVELAYEQYF. The CDR3 DNA reads as TGTGCCAGCAGCCAAGATCGGGTGGAGCTAGCCTACGAGCAGTACTTC. The rearrangement uses TRBV3-1 and TRBJ2-7; D remains unclear. This CDR3 is built from 16 residues. CDR1 and CDR2 from the germline V gene are LGHDT and YNNKEL (reference sequence). Trimming shortened V by 0 bases and J by 2 bases, and 14 bases separated the two germline ends.

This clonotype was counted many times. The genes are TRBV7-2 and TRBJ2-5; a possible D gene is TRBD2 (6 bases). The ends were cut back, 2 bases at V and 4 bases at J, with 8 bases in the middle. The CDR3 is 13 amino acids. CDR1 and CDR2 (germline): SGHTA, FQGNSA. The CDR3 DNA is TGTGCCAGCAGCTTAAGGGGAGGAGAGACCCAGTACTTC. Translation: CASSLRGGETQYF.

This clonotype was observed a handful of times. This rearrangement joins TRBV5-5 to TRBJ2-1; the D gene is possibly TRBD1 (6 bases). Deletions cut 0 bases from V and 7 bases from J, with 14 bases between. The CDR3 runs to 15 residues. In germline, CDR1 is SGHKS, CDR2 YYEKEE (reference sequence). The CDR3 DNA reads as TGTGCCAGCAGCTTGGAGGCAGGGGAGTGGAATGAGCAGTTCTTC. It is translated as CASSLEAGEWNEQFF. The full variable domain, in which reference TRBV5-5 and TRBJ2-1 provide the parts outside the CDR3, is DAGVTQSPTHLIKTRGQQVTLRCSPISGHKSVSWYQQVLGQGPQFIFQYYEKEERGRGNFPDRFSARQFPNYSSELNVNALLLGDSALYLCASSLEAGEWNEQFFGPGTRLTVL.

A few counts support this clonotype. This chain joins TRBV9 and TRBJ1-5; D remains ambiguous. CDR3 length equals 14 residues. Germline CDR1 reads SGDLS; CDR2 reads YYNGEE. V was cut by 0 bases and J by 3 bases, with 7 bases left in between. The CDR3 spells CASSVGPYNQPQHF. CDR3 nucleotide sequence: TGTGCCAGCAGCGTAGGTCCTTACAATCAGCCCCAGCATTTT.

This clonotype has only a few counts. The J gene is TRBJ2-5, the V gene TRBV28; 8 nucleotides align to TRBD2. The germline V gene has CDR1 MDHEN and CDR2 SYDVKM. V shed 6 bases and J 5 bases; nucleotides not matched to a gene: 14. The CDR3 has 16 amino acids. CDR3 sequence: CASRLSGGPRRETQYF. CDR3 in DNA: TGTGCCAGCAGACTAAGCGGGGGCCCCAGGCGGGAGACCCAGTACTTC.

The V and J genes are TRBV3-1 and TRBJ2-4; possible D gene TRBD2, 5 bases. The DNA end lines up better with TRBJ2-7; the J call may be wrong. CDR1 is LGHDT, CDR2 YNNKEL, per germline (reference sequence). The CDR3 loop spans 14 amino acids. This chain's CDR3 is CASSQDPGSHEQYF. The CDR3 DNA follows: TGTGCCAGCAGCCAAGATCCGGGGAGCCACGAGCAGTACTTC.

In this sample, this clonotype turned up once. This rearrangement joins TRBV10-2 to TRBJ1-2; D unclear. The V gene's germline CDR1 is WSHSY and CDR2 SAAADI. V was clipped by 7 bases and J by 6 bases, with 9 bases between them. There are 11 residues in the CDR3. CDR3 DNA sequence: TGCGCCAGCACCCTGGGAGATGGCTACACCTTC. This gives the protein CASTLGDGYTF.

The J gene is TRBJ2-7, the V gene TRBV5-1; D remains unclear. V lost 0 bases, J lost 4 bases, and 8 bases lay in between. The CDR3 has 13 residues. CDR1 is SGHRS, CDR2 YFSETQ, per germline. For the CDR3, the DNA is TGCGCCAGCAGCTTGGTGCCAGAGTACGAGCAGTACTTC. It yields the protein CASSLVPEYEQYF.

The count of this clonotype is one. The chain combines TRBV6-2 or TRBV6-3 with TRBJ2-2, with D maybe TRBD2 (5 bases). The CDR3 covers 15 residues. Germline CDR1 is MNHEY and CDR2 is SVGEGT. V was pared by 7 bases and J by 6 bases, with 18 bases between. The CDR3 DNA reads TGTGCCAGCAAGCCGAGCGGAATGCAATCCGGGGAGCTGTTTTTT. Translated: CASKPSGMQSGELFF.

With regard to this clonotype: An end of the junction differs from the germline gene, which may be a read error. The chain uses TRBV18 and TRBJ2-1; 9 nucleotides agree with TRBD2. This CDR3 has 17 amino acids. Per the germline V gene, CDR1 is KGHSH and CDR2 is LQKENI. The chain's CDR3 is CASSPLSGSSSHNEQFF. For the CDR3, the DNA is TGTGCCAGCTCACCCCTTAGCGGGAGTTCCTCCCACAATGAGCAGTTCTTC.

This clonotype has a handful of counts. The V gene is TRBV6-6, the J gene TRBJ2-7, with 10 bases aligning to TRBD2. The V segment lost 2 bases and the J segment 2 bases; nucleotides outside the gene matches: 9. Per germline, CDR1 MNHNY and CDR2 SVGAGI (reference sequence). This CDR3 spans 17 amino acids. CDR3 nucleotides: TGTGCCAGCAGTTACGGGGGAGGAGCGGGAGGGCCCTACGAGCAGTACTTC. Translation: CASSYGGGAGGPYEQYF.

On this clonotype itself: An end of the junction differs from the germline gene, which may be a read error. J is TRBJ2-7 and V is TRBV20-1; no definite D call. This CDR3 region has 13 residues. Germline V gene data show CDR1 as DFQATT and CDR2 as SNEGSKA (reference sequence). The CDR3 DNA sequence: TGCAGTGCTAGTCGTGGTCTTAACTACGAGCGGTACTTC. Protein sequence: CSASRGLNYERYF.

The CDR3 DNA reads TGTGCCAGCAGCTTAGCGCAGGGTGATCGCAATGAGCAGTTCTTC. It translates to CASSLAQGDRNEQFF. This chain links TRBV7-2 with TRBJ2-1, with D possibly TRBD1 on 5 matching bases. Germline CDR1 is SGHTA and CDR2 is FQGNSA. Between the trimmed V and J ends, which lost 0 bases and 6 bases, there was a span of 12 bases. This CDR3 region has 15 residues.

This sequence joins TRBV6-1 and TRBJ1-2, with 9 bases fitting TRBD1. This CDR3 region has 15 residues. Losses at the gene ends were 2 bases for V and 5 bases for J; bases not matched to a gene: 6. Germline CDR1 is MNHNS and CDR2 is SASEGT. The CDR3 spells CASSEFKGQGYGYTF. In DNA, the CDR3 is TGTGCCAGCAGTGAATTTAAGGGACAGGGATATGGCTACACCTTC.

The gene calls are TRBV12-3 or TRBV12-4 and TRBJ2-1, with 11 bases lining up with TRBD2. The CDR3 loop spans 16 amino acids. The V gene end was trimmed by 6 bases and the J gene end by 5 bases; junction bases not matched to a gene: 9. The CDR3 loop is CASSLRGTSGNNEQFF. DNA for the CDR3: TGTGCCAGCAGCTTGAGAGGGACTAGCGGTAACAATGAGCAGTTCTTC.

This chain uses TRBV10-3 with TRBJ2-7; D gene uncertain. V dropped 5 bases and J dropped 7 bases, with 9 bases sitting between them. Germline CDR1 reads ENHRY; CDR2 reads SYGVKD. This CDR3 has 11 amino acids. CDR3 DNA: TGTGCCATCAGTAGGGCCGGGGAGCAGTACTTC. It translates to CAISRAGEQYF.

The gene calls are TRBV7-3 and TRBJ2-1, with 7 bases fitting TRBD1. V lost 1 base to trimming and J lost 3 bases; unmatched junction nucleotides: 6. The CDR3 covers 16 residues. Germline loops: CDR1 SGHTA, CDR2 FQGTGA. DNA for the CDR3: TGTGCCAGCAGCTTAAATTGGGACAGAGACTACAATGAGCAGTTCTTC. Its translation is CASSLNWDRDYNEQFF.

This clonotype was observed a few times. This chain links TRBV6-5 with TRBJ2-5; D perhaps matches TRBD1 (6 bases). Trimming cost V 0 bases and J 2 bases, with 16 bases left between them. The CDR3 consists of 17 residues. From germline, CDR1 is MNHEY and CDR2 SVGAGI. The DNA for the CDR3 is TGTGCCAGCAGTTACTCCAGGACAGACACTATGCAAGAGACCCAGTACTTC. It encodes CASSYSRTDTMQETQYF.

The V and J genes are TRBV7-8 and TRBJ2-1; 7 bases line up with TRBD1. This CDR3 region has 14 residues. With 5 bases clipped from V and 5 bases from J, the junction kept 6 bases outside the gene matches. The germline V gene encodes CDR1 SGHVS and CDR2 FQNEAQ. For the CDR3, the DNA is TGTGCCAGCAGCCCGACAGGGATAGACAATGAGCAGTTCTTC. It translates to CASSPTGIDNEQFF.

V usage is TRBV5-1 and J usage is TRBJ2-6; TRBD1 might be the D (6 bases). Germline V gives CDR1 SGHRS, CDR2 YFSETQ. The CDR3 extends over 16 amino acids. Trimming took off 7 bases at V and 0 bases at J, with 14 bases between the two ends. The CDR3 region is CASDKDRNSGANVLTF. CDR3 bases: TGCGCCAGCGACAAAGACAGGAACTCTGGGGCCAACGTCCTGACTTTC.